The rows below give T cell receptor beta chains drawn from one sample of a study of CD8+ T cells in alopecia areata. Only in-frame clones appear in the TCRdb table, and some are missing; sequencing was by immunoSEQ multiplex PCR. The profile covers 110,000 to 150,000 clones, with about three fifths appearing a single time and under 7.5% taken by the ten largest. The material sequenced was CD4+ T cells sorted from blood, taken at week 0. These receptors came from a human donor with alopecia areata. The CDR3 runs from the conserved cysteine through the conserved F or W. D genes are given only for firm matches. A row's size may be missing; if present it is once, few, many or a size class.

D | J | size | V | CDR3 | DNA
. | TRBJ2-3 | few | TRBV29-1 | CSVGPVTDTQYF | TGCAGCGTGGGACCCGTCACAGATACGCAGTATTTT
. | TRBJ1-2 | once | TRBV7-2 | CASSTAGAAGYGYTF | TGTGCCAGCAGCACCGCAGGGGCGGCGGGCTATGGCTACACCTTC
. | TRBJ2-2 | . | TRBV4-1 | CASSQGVGRLFF | TGCGCCAGCAGCCAAGGAGTGGGGAGGCTGTTTTTT
. | TRBJ1-5 | few | TRBV7-2 | CASSSHSNQPQHF | TGTGCCAGCAGCTCCCATAGCAATCAGCCCCAGCATTTT
. | TRBJ2-7 | few | TRBV25-1 | CASSEGEQYF | TGTGCCAGCAGTGAGGGGGAGCAGTACTTC
. | TRBJ2-2 | few | TRBV5-1 | CASSLLADLNTGELFF | TGCGCCAGCAGCTTGTTAGCGGACCTGAACACCGGGGAGCTGTTTTTT
. | TRBJ2-2 | . | TRBV5-6 | CASSLWGPGELFF | TGTGCCAGCAGCTTGTGGGGCCCCGGGGAGCTGTTTTTT
. | TRBJ1-4 | . | TRBV7-6 | CASSLGSTNEKLFF | TGTGCCAGCAGCCTCGGCTCGACTAATGAAAAACTGTTTTTT
. | TRBJ1-4 | few | TRBV14 | CASSQGGEKLFF | TGTGCCAGCAGCCAAGGTGGTGAAAAACTGTTTTTT
. | TRBJ1-4 | . | TRBV20-1 | CSASRAEKLFF | TGCAGTGCCAGCCGAGCTGAAAAACTGTTTTTT
. | TRBJ1-2 | . | TRBV4-1 | CASSQGTGLYGYTF | TGCGCCAGCAGCCAGGGTACAGGGCTCTATGGCTACACCTTC
TRBD2 | TRBJ2-3 | . | TRBV5-1 | CASSSGLAGSYTDTQYF | TGCGCCAGCAGCTCGGGACTAGCGGGGTCTTACACAGATACGCAGTATTTT
. | TRBJ2-5 | . | TRBV29-1 | CSVGLLAGGETQYF | TGCAGCGTTGGGCTACTAGCAGGAGGGGAGACCCAGTACTTC
TRBD2 | TRBJ2-7 | . | TRBV10-3 | CAISNAGTSVSREQYF | TGTGCCATCAGTAATGCCGGGACTAGCGTCTCGCGGGAGCAGTACTTC